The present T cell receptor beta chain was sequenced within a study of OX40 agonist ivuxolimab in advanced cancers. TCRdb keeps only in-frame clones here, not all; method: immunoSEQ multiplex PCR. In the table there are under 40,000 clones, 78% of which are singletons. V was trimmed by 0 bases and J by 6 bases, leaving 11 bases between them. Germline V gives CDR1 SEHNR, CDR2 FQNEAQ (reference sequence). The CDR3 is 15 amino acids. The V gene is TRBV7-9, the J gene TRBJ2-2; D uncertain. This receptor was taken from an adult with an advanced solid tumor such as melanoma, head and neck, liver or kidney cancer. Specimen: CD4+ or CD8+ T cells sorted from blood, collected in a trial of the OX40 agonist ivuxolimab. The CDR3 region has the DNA TGTGCCAGCAGCTTAGCAATTGGTACCGCCGGGGAGCTGTTTTTT. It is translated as CASSLAIGTAGELFF.